This is a list of T cell receptor beta chains from one sample in a study of T cell responses to AZD1222 COVID-19 vaccine. TCRdb's table, derived via immunoSEQ multiplex PCR, lists solely in-frame clones and lacks some. The sample records 100,000 to 120,000 clones, about 95% being singletons. Here the sequenced sample was peripheral blood, taken 28 days after the second AZD1222 dose. Receptor source: an adult who received the AZD1222 COVID-19 vaccine. The conserved cysteine and the conserved F or W are not part of the CDR3 here. Each record gives: J gene, V gene, CDR3 protein.

>TRBJ1-2|TRBV6-1
ASSGGGTGGFLSGYT
>TRBJ2-2|TRBV19
ASSPVTPGELF
>TRBJ1-3|TRBV19
ASSLQGHRNTIY
>TRBJ1-2|TRBV29-1
SANGQGSANYGYT
>TRBJ1-5|TRBV18
ASSHRLPDRHNQPQH
>TRBJ1-4|TRBV28
ASTLSGTGYEKLF
>TRBJ1-1|TRBV27
ASSPLRTGNTEAF
>TRBJ2-3|TRBV7-2
ASSLTRQGPDTQY
>TRBJ1-6|TRBV2
ASSLGTGGNSPLH
>TRBJ1-1|TRBV18
ASSPADRANTEAF
>TRBJ2-4|TRBV6-5
ASSYGGTKNIQY